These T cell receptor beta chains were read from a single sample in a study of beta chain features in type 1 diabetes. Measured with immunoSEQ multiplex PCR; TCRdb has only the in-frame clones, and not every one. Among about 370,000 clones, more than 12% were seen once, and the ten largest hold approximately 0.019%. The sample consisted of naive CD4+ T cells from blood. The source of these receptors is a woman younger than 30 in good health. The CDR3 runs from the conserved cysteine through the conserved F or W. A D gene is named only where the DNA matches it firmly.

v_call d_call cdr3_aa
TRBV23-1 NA CARGRDTRNFSNQPQHF
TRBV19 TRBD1 CASTTGGADTEAFF
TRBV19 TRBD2 CASSLKAGGPQGEQFF
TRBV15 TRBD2 CATSRARTREDTQYF
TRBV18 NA CASSPRLQLTSGANVLTF
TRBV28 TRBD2 CASTGLAGVFAYEQYF
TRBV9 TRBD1 CASSIQGEITNVLTF
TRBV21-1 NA CASSKSAGTGWDGEQYF
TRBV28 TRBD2 CASSLPGTSMEQYF
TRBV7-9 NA CASSRDAAIGTEAFF
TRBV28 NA CASSIVNEQFF
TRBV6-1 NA CASRDGQTYEQYF
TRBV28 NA CASRPGQSTGELFF
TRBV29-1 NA CSTGLGPNEQFF
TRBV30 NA CAWSPRLGAGETQYF
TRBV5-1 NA CASSLDASSYNEQFF
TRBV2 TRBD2 CARRLAGVTGELFF
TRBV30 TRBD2 CASSKPGLAETQYF
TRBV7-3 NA CASSFQEGYNEQFF
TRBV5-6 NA CASSFGLSLNYGYTF
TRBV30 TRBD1 CAWSPGQGHQPQHF
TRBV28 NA CASSLAGYGYTF
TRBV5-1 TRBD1 CASSLQGAVGGNTIYF
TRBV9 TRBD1 CASSPWDRRNTEAFF
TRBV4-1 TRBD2 CASSQVAGKQFF
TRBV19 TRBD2 CASSIGTSGIGIEQFF
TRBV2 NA CASSAAGTSYEQYF
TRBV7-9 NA CASSLGSAGGNQPQHF
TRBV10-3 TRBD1 CAISEGQVTDTQYF
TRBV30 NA CAWSRGAEAFF
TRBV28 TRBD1 CASSQDRVFQVGNQPQHF
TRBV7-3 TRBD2 CASSSLAGGYNEQFF
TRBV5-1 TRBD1 CASSPRTGIAEAFF
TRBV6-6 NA CASSYRGGSNQPQHF
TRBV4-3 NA CASSQEPHLGGQYF
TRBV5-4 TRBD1 CASSRRQGDDEQYF
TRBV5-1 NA CASSPRTDKGNIQYF
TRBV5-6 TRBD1 CASSSSGQGWYEQFF
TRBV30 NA CAWSLRGGQPQHF
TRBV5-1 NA CASSPKSSGANVLTF
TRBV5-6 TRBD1 CASSFRGGRGVTEAFF
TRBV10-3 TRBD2 CAIRSRLAGVNNEQFF
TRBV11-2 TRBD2 CASTATSGSYNEQFF
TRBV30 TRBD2 CAWTREGGETQYF
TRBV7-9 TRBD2 CASSNLAGSDTQYF
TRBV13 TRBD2 CASSQMNLAGRTGELFF
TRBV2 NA CASSDFVSTQYF